The rows below give T cell receptor beta chains drawn from one sample of a study of blood T cell repertoires in COVID-19. Generated by immunoSEQ multiplex PCR, the TCRdb table keeps only in-frame clones and is missing some. The table has more than 80,000 clones, around 82% seen once; the top ten hold 2.5% to 3.5%. Sequenced sample: peripheral blood. The receptors stem from a woman over 75 with COVID-19, enrolled during active disease. Both conserved end residues are trimmed from each CDR3. The order of the fields is V gene, CDR3 length, CDR3 protein.

V gene: TRBV18; CDR3 length: 12; CDR3 protein: ASSPPIQQETQY
V gene: TRBV12-3/TRBV12-4; CDR3 length: 10; CDR3 protein: ASRTGGTPLH
V gene: TRBV5-5; CDR3 length: 13; CDR3 protein: ASSEGQVRGGELF
V gene: TRBV27; CDR3 length: 15; CDR3 protein: ASSSGTSGRAYGEQF
V gene: TRBV1; CDR3 length: 14; CDR3 protein: TSSHPGGLREETQY
V gene: TRBV3-1/TRBV3-2; CDR3 length: 12; CDR3 protein: ASSQFVDSYGYT
V gene: TRBV7-9; CDR3 length: 10; CDR3 protein: ASSYHTGGYT
V gene: TRBV10-3; CDR3 length: 13; CDR3 protein: AISEDRGSGNTIY
V gene: TRBV12-3/TRBV12-4; CDR3 length: 11; CDR3 protein: ASGLDRNQPQH
V gene: TRBV30; CDR3 length: 9; CDR3 protein: AWDFLETQY
V gene: TRBV5-4; CDR3 length: 13; CDR3 protein: ASSRDRGYTDTQY
V gene: TRBV21-1; CDR3 length: 16; CDR3 protein: ASSKIARLAENTGELF
V gene: TRBV6-5; CDR3 length: 13; CDR3 protein: ASRATGGAGQPQH
V gene: TRBV6-5; CDR3 length: 12; CDR3 protein: ASSLLDMIHEQY
V gene: TRBV10-2; CDR3 length: 11; CDR3 protein: ASTLPNTGELF
V gene: TRBV18; CDR3 length: 14; CDR3 protein: ASSPQAGGRHQPQH
V gene: TRBV9; CDR3 length: 14; CDR3 protein: ASSVAWGLGQGEQF
V gene: TRBV23-1; CDR3 length: 13; CDR3 protein: ASSPRQLTQETQY
V gene: TRBV11-2; CDR3 length: 13; CDR3 protein: ASSSLAASTDTQY
V gene: TRBV28; CDR3 length: 12; CDR3 protein: ASSLTGSYNEQF
V gene: TRBV4-1; CDR3 length: 13; CDR3 protein: ASSQDGTGGRAQH
V gene: TRBV28; CDR3 length: 11; CDR3 protein: ASSFLRTGELF
V gene: TRBV30; CDR3 length: 11; CDR3 protein: AWSGLVAETQY
V gene: TRBV10-3; CDR3 length: 11; CDR3 protein: AIMLGENTEAF
V gene: TRBV14; CDR3 length: 15; CDR3 protein: ASSQEVWRTEYNEQF
V gene: TRBV5-1; CDR3 length: 13; CDR3 protein: ASSLVSVSGNTIY
V gene: TRBV3-1/TRBV3-2; CDR3 length: 13; CDR3 protein: ASSPWAGGYNEQF
V gene: TRBV5-1; CDR3 length: 11; CDR3 protein: ASSLDNSYEQY
V gene: TRBV18; CDR3 length: 12; CDR3 protein: ASSPRHIYNEQF
V gene: TRBV5-4; CDR3 length: 12; CDR3 protein: ASSKTDPTDTQY
V gene: TRBV10-2; CDR3 length: 14; CDR3 protein: ASRASGGPGTDTQY
V gene: TRBV5-1; CDR3 length: 12; CDR3 protein: ASSLVAGAYEQY
V gene: TRBV2; CDR3 length: 10; CDR3 protein: ASSWDRETQY
V gene: TRBV4-3; CDR3 length: 17; CDR3 protein: ASSQVTGTGGTGANVLT
V gene: TRBV5-4; CDR3 length: 13; CDR3 protein: ASTPGGRSTDTQY
V gene: TRBV27; CDR3 length: 10; CDR3 protein: ASSSLSYEQY
V gene: TRBV11-3; CDR3 length: 11; CDR3 protein: ASSRSSYNEQF
V gene: TRBV18; CDR3 length: 12; CDR3 protein: ASLTGLAADTQY
V gene: TRBV30; CDR3 length: 6; CDR3 protein: ALETQY
V gene: TRBV27; CDR3 length: 13; CDR3 protein: ASSLLGEGNSPLH
V gene: TRBV6-5; CDR3 length: 12; CDR3 protein: ASTERDSRTEAF
V gene: TRBV3-1/TRBV3-2; CDR3 length: 12; CDR3 protein: ASSQTSGRSEQY
V gene: TRBV7-6; CDR3 length: 14; CDR3 protein: ASSFRLAGIYNEQF
V gene: TRBV4-3; CDR3 length: 13; CDR3 protein: ASSQDYRYQETQY
V gene: TRBV5-1; CDR3 length: 13; CDR3 protein: ASSLAAGQTYGYT
V gene: TRBV3-1/TRBV3-2; CDR3 length: 12; CDR3 protein: ASSRASGPDTQY
V gene: TRBV5-5; CDR3 length: 13; CDR3 protein: ASSLGDTVYSPLH
V gene: TRBV27; CDR3 length: 15; CDR3 protein: ASSPVTSGRAVETQY
V gene: TRBV19; CDR3 length: 12; CDR3 protein: ANHCRDRGEKLF
V gene: TRBV10-3; CDR3 length: 13; CDR3 protein: AIRDGQGGNQPQH
V gene: TRBV19; CDR3 length: 9; CDR3 protein: ATRGGETQY
V gene: TRBV24-1; CDR3 length: 15; CDR3 protein: ATSDPPSGSSYNEQF
V gene: TRBV28; CDR3 length: 12; CDR3 protein: ASTRGTGDYGYT
V gene: TRBV4-1; CDR3 length: 15; CDR3 protein: ASSHPLAGGPFNEQF
V gene: TRBV3-1/TRBV3-2; CDR3 length: 13; CDR3 protein: ASSQEELAEETQY